The 16 T cell receptor beta chains below come from one sample, sequenced in a study of T cell responses to AZD1222 COVID-19 vaccine. Libraries were prepared by immunoSEQ multiplex PCR; TCRdb keeps only in-frame clonotypes and omits some of them. The table records about 76,000 clones, around 90% of them present only once. The input for sequencing was peripheral blood, taken on day 0 of AZD1222 vaccination. The receptors were sampled from an adult in good health.

The chain employs TRBV30 and TRBJ1-5; D gene uncertain. This CDR3 has 15 amino acids. Germline values: CDR1 GTSNPN, CDR2 SVGIG (reference sequence). Deletions cut 5 bases from V and 4 bases from J, with 18 bases between. In DNA, the CDR3 is TGTGCCTGGGGGTACCCAAGAGTCACTAATCAGCCCCAGCATTTT. This sequence encodes CAWGYPRVTNQPQHF. Full variable domain (missing parts from reference TRBV30 and TRBJ1-5): SQTIHQWPATLVQPVGSPLSLECTVEGTSNPNLYWYRQAAGRGLQLLFYSVGIGQISSEVPQNLSASRPQDRQFILSSKKLLLSDSGFYLCAWGYPRVTNQPQHFGDGTRLSIL.

The V call is TRBV5-4, the J call TRBJ1-6; D unresolved. The CDR3 runs 14 residues. Germline loops: CDR1 SGHNT, CDR2 YYREEE (reference sequence). V was cut by 4 bases and J by 6 bases, with 11 bases left in between. The CDR3 sequence: CASSRRQTNSPLHF. DNA of the CDR3: TGTGCCAGCAGCAGGCGGCAGACTAATTCACCCCTCCACTTT.

V usage is TRBV25-1 and J usage is TRBJ1-6, with D tentatively TRBD1 (6 bases). V was pared by 2 bases and J by 7 bases, with 9 bases between. From germline, CDR1 is MGHDK and CDR2 SYGVNS. The CDR3 length is 14 residues. The CDR3 loop reads CASSEGTRNSPLHF. Written as DNA, the CDR3 is TGTGCCAGCAGTGAAGGGACAAGAAATTCACCCCTCCACTTT. Filled out from reference TRBV25-1 and TRBJ1-6, the complete variable domain reads EADIYQTPRYLVIGTGKKITLECSQTMGHDKMYWYQQDPGMELHLIHYSYGVNSTEKGDLSSESTVSRIRTEHFPLTLESARPSHTSQYLCASSEGTRNSPLHFGNGTRLTVT.

As DNA, the CDR3 is TGTGCCAGCAGCTTAACATTGGGACTAGCGGCCTCCTACGAGCAGTACTTC. Amino acid sequence: CASSLTLGLAASYEQYF. The rearrangement joins TRBV13 to TRBJ2-7; 11 bases align to TRBD2. CDR1 is PRHDT and CDR2 is FYEKMQ in the germline V gene (reference sequence). V gave up 2 bases and J gave up 0 bases; unmatched junction bases: 6. CDR3 length equals 17 residues.

The rearrangement joins TRBV27 to TRBJ2-3; D is uncertain. The germline V gene has CDR1 MNHEY and CDR2 SMNVEV (reference sequence). Trimming took 6 bases from V and 3 from J, leaving 10 bases between them. CDR3 length equals 13 residues. The CDR3 DNA reads as TGTGCCAGCAGAGCGAGAAGTACAGATACGCAGTATTTT. It yields the protein CASRARSTDTQYF.

This clone was observed a single time. V is TRBV3-1 (or the pseudogene TRBV3-2) and J is TRBJ2-1; D is ambiguous. Per germline, CDR1 LGHDT and CDR2 YNNKEL (reference sequence). The CDR3 sequence is 11 residues long. The V end lost 1 base, the J end lost 9 bases, and 4 bases lay between the germline ends. CDR3 DNA sequence: TGTGCCAGCAGCCAAGCGGGTGAGCAGTTCTTC. It translates to CASSQAGEQFF.

This clone is a singleton in its sample. This rearrangement joins TRBV6-4 to TRBJ1-6; D gene unclear. Germline CDR1 and CDR2: MRHNA and SNTAGT. Trimming shortened V by 4 bases and J by 8 bases, and 9 bases separated the two germline ends. The CDR3 totals 13 residues. The CDR3 coding sequence is TGTGCCAGCAGTGTGGATTCGGATTCACCCCTCCACTTT. Translation gives CASSVDSDSPLHF.

V gene TRBV6-2 or TRBV6-3 combines with J gene TRBJ2-1, with TRBD2 matching over 8 bases. CDR3 length: 14 residues. The V gene's germline CDR1 is MNHEY and CDR2 SVGEGT. V trimming: 5 bases; J trimming: 0 bases; junction bases outside the gene matches: 0. CDR3 protein: CASSSGSSYNEQFF. The CDR3 DNA sequence: TGTGCCAGCAGTAGCGGGAGCTCCTACAATGAGCAGTTCTTC.

The rearrangement uses TRBV2 and TRBJ1-2; 8 bases align to TRBD1. In germline, CDR1 is SNHLY, CDR2 FYNNEI. Trimming removed 3 bases from V and 4 bases from J; junction bases left unmatched: 19. The length of the CDR3 is 19 residues. The CDR3 DNA reads TGTGCCAGCAGTGAGAAGGCGGGGACAGGAAGAATAGGCATCTATGGCTACACCTTC. Amino acid sequence: CASSEKAGTGRIGIYGYTF.

This clone was seen a single time. The chain joins TRBV19 to TRBJ2-1; TRBD1 is a possible D gene (5 bases). Germline CDR1 LNHDA, CDR2 SQIVND (reference sequence). V was pared by 0 bases and J by 3 bases, with 12 bases between. This CDR3 has 16 amino acids. The CDR3 nucleotides read TGTGCCAGTAGTATAGATTCAGGGTCTTACTACAATGAGCAGTTCTTC. It encodes CASSIDSGSYYNEQFF.

As DNA, the CDR3 is TGTGCCAGCAGCTTGACAGGTCCCACTGAAGCTTTCTTT. Translated: CASSLTGPTEAFF. The gene calls are TRBV5-6 and TRBJ1-1, with D tentatively TRBD1 (5 bases). Per the germline V gene, CDR1 is SGHDT and CDR2 is YYEEEE. Trimming left V 1 base short and J 4 bases short, with 8 bases between. This CDR3 is 13 amino acids long.

The chain links TRBV7-9 to TRBJ1-4; unclear D gene. This CDR3 has 14 residues. In germline, CDR1 is SEHNR, CDR2 FQNEAQ (reference sequence). V was clipped by 5 bases and J by 4 bases, with 11 bases between them. CDR3 in DNA: TGTGCCAGCAGCCTAACAATGAGTAATGAAAAACTGTTTTTT. Its translation is CASSLTMSNEKLFF. Based on the CDR3 plus reference TRBV7-9 and TRBJ1-4, the full variable domain is DTGVSQNPRHKITKRGQNVTFRCDPISEHNRLYWYRQTLGQGPEFLTYFQNEAQLEKSRLLSDRFSAERPKGSFSTLEIQRTEQGDSAMYLCASSLTMSNEKLFFGSGTQLSVL.

The J gene is TRBJ1-1, the V gene TRBV15, with a possible D match to TRBD1 (6 bases). The CDR3 loop spans 14 amino acids. CDR1 and CDR2 from the germline V gene are LNHNV and YYDKDF (reference sequence). V shed 3 bases and J shed 3 bases, with 11 bases lying between them. The CDR3 sequence is CATSSDRTDTEAFF. In DNA form, the CDR3 reads TGTGCCACCAGCAGTGACAGGACAGACACTGAAGCTTTCTTT.

The CDR3 loop reads CASSQREGTAEAFF. The CDR3 DNA reads TGTGCCAGCAGCCAGAGGGAGGGGACCGCTGAAGCTTTCTTT. This rearrangement joins TRBV3-1 (or the pseudogene TRBV3-2) to TRBJ1-1; tentative D call: TRBD1 (5 bases). Trimming removed 3 bases from V and 6 bases from J, with 14 bases in between. CDR3 length: 14 residues. Germline assignment: CDR1 LGHDT and CDR2 YNNKEL (reference sequence).

CDR3 nucleotide sequence: TGTGCCAGTAGTATAGAGGGAGAAGCTTTCTTT. Residues: CASSIEGEAFF. The V and J genes are TRBV19 and TRBJ1-1; D remains ambiguous. Germline V gene lookup returns CDR1 LNHDA and CDR2 SQIVND (reference sequence). V was pared by 0 bases and J by 8 bases, with 4 bases between. The CDR3 spans 11 residues.

The V and J genes are TRBV7-9 and TRBJ1-5, with D uncertain. Germline loops: CDR1 SEHNR, CDR2 FQNEAQ (reference sequence). Trimming took 3 bases from V and 0 from J, leaving 6 bases between them. This CDR3 is built from 14 residues. This chain's CDR3 is CASSFEVSNQPQHF. The CDR3 DNA reads as TGTGCCAGCAGCTTTGAGGTTAGCAATCAGCCCCAGCATTTT. Complete variable domain (other parts from reference TRBV7-9 and TRBJ1-5): DTGVSQNPRHKITKRGQNVTFRCDPISEHNRLYWYRQTLGQGPEFLTYFQNEAQLEKSRLLSDRFSAERPKGSFSTLEIQRTEQGDSAMYLCASSFEVSNQPQHFGDGTRLSIL.